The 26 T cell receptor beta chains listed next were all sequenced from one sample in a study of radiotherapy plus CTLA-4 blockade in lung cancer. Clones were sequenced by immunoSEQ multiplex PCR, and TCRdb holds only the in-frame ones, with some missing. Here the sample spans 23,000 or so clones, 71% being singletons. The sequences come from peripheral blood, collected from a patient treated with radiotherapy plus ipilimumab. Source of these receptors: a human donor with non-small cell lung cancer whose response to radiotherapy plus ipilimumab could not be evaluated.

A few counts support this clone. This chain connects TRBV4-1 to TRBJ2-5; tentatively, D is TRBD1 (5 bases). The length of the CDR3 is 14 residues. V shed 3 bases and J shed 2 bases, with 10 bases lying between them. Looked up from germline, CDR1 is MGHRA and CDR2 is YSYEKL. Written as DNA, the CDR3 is TGCGCCAGCAGCCAGGGGCGGAATCAAGAGACCCAGTACTTC. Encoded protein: CASSQGRNQETQYF.

The DNA for the CDR3 is TGTGCCAGCAGCCGTGGGACTCGCAGGGAGCAGTACTTC. Its protein is CASSRGTRREQYF. This chain joins TRBV7-2 and TRBJ2-7, with D perhaps matching TRBD2 (6 bases). The germline V gene has CDR1 SGHTA and CDR2 FQGNSA. V lost 5 bases to trimming and J lost 7 bases, with 15 bases between them. The CDR3 has 13 residues.

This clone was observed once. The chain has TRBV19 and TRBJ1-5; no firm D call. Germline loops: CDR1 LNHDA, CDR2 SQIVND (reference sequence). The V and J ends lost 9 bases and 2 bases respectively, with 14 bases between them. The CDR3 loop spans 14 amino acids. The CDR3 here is CASVAISGNQPQHF. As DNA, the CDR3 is TGTGCCAGCGTCGCTATTTCTGGCAATCAGCCCCAGCATTTT.

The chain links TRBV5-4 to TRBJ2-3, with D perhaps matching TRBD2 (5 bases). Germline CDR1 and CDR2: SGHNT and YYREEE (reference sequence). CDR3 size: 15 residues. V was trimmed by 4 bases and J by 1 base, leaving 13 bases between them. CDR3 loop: CASSLGWRGTDTQYF. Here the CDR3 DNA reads TGTGCCAGCAGCCTGGGCTGGCGGGGCACAGATACGCAGTATTTT.

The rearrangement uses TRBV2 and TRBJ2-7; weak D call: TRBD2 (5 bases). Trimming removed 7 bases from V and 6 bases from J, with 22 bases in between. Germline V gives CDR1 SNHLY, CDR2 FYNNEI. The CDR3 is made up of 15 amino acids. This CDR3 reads CASTLAASTMGEQYF. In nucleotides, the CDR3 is TGTGCCAGCACCCTGGCCGCTAGCACCATGGGCGAGCAGTACTTC.

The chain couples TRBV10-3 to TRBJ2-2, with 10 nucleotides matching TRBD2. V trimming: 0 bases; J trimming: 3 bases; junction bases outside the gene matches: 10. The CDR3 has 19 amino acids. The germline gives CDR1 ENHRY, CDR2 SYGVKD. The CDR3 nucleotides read TGTGCCATCAGTGAGTCCCTACTGTCTAGCGGGAGCCACACCGGGGAGCTGTTTTTT. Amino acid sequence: CAISESLLSSGSHTGELFF.

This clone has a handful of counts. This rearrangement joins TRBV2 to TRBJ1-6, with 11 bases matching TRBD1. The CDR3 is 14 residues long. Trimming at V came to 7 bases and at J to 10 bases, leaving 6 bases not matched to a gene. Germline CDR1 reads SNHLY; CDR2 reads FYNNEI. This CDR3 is CASKRTGGESPLHF. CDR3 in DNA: TGTGCCAGCAAGCGGACAGGGGGCGAATCACCCCTCCACTTT.

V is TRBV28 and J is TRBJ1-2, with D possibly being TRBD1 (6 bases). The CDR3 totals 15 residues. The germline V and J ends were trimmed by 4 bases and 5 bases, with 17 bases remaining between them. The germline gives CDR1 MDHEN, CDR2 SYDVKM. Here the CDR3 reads CASSSNQGTFYGYTF. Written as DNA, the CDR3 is TGTGCCAGCAGTTCGAATCAGGGGACCTTTTATGGCTACACCTTC.

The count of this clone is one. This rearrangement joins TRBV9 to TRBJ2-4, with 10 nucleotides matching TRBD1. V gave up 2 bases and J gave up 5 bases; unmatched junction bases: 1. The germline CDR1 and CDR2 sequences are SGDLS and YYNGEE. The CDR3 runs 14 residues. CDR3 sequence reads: CASSVTGGENIQYF. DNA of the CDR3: TGTGCCAGCAGCGTGACAGGGGGCGAAAACATTCAGTACTTC.

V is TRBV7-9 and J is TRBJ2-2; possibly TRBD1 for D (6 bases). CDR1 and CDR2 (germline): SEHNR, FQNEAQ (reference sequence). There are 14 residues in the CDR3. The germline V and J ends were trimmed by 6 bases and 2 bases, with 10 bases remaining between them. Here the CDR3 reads CASSHRANTGELFF. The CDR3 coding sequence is TGTGCCAGCAGTCACAGGGCTAACACCGGGGAGCTGTTTTTT. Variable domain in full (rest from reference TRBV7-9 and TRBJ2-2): DTGVSQNPRHKITKRGQNVTFRCDPISEHNRLYWYRQTLGQGPEFLTYFQNEAQLEKSRLLSDRFSAERPKGSFSTLEIQRTEQGDSAMYLCASSHRANTGELFFGEGSRLTVL.

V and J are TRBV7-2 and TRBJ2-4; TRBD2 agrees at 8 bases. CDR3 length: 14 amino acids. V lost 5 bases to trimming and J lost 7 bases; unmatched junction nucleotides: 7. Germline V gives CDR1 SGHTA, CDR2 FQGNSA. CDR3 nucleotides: TGTGCCAGCAGCCGGACTAGCTCTGGGAACATTCAGTACTTC. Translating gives CASSRTSSGNIQYF.

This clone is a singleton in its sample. The CDR3 loop reads CASRRHRASNEKLFF. The DNA for the CDR3 is TGTGCCAGTAGGCGGCACAGGGCCAGTAATGAAAAACTGTTTTTT. The V gene is TRBV19, the J gene TRBJ1-4; tentative D call: TRBD1 (6 bases). The V end was cut by 6 bases, the J end by 4 bases, with 15 bases between. CDR1 LNHDA and CDR2 SQIVND come from the germline V gene (reference sequence). This CDR3 has 15 residues.

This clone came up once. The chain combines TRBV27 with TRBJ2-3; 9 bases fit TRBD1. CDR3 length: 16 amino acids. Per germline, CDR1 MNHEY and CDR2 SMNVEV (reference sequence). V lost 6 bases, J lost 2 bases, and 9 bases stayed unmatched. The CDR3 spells CASRPTGGPATDTQYF. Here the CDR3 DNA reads TGTGCCAGCAGGCCTACAGGGGGCCCGGCCACAGATACGCAGTATTTT.

The CDR3 sequence: CASNQDRDSGWETQYF. CDR3 coding DNA: TGTGCCAGCAACCAGGACAGGGACTCCGGATGGGAGACCCAGTACTTC. V is TRBV2 and J is TRBJ2-5; 8 positions agree with TRBD1. V was pared by 7 bases and J by 5 bases, with 15 bases of the junction left unmatched. CDR1 SNHLY and CDR2 FYNNEI come from the germline V gene. This CDR3 comprises 16 residues.

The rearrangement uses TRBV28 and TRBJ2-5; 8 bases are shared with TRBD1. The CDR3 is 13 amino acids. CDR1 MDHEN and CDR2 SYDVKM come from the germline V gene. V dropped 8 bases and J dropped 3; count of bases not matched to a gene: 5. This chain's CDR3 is CASRTGGKETQYF. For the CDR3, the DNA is TGTGCCAGCCGTACAGGGGGGAAAGAGACCCAGTACTTC.

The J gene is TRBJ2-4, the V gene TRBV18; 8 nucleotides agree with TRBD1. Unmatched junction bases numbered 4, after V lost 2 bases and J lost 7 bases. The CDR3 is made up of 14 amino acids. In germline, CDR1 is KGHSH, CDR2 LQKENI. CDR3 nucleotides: TGTGCCAGCTCACCAGGTAACAGGGGGAACATTCAGTACTTC. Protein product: CASSPGNRGNIQYF.

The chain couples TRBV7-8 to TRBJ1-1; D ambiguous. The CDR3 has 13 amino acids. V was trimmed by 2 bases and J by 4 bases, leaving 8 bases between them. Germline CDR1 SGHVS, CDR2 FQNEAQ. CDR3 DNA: TGTGCCAGCAGCTTATCGGGTTCCACTGAAGCTTTCTTT. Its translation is CASSLSGSTEAFF.

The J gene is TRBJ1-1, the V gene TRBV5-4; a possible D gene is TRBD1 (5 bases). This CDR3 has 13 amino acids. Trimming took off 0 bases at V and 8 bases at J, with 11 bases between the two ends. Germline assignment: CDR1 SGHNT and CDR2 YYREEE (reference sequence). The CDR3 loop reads CASSLDGPGEAFF. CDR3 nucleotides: TGTGCCAGCAGCTTGGACGGCCCAGGGGAAGCTTTCTTT.

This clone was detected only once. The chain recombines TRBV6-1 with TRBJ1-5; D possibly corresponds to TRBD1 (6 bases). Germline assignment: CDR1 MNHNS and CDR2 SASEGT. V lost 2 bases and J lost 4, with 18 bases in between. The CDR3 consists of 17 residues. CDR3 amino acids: CASSERGGYGNNQPQHF. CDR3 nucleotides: TGTGCCAGCAGTGAAAGGGGGGGGTACGGGAATAATCAGCCCCAGCATTTT.

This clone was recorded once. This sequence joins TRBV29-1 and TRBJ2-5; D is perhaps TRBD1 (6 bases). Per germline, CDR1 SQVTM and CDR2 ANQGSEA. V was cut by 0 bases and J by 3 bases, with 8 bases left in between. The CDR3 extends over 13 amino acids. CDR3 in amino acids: CSVEEAGEETQYF. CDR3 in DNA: TGCAGCGTTGAAGAGGCAGGGGAAGAGACCCAGTACTTC.

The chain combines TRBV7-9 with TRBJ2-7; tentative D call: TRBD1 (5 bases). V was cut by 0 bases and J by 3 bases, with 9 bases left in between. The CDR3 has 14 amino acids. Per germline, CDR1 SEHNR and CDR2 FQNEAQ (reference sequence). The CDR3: CASSLAPQDYEQYF. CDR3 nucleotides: TGTGCCAGCAGCTTAGCGCCACAGGACTACGAGCAGTACTTC.

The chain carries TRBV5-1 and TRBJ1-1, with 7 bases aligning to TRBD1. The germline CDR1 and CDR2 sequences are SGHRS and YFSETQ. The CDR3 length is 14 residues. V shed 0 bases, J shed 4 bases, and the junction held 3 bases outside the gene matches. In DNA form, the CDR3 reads TGCGCCAGCAGCTTGGACGCAGGGGGCACTGAAGCTTTCTTT. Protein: CASSLDAGGTEAFF.

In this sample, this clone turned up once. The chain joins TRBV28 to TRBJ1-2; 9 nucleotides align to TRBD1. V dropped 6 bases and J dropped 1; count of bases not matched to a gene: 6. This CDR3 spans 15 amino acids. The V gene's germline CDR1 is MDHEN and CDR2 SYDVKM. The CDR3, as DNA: TGTGCCAGCAGGGACAGGGGCTGGGATAACTATGGCTACACCTTC. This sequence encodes CASRDRGWDNYGYTF.

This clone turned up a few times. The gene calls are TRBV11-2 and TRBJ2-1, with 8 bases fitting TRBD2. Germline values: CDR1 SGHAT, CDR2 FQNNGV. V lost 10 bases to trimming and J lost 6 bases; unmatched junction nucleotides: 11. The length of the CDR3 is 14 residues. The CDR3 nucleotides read TGTGCCACCTCGCCGGGAGGGTTGGGCAATGAGCAGTTCTTC. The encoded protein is CATSPGGLGNEQFF.

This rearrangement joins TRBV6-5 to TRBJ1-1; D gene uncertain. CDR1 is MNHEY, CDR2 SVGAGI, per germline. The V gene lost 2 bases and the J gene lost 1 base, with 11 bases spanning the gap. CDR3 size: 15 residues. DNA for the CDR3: TGTGCCAGCAGTTACGATCTCGCGGGGAACACTGAAGCTTTCTTT. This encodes CASSYDLAGNTEAFF.

CDR3 in DNA: TGTGCCAGCAGCAAACGACAGGGGCAGAGTGAAAAACTGTTTTTT. This encodes CASSKRQGQSEKLFF. This chain uses TRBV5-5 with TRBJ1-4, with 8 positions matching TRBD1. J lost 7 bases, V lost 4 bases, and 9 bases had no gene match. CDR1 SGHKS and CDR2 YYEKEE come from the germline V gene (reference sequence). This CDR3 region has 15 residues.